Here is one T cell receptor beta chain with its context. Profiled with immunoSEQ multiplex PCR; TCRdb holds only in-frame clones, not every one. In the table there are around 80,000 clones, 85% to 95% of which are singletons. These data belong to a study of technical replicates of blood from a handful of donors. The V gene end was trimmed by 2 bases and the J gene end by 1 base; junction bases not matched to a gene: 12. The CDR3 contains 18 residues. Germline V gene sequence: CDR1 LNHDA, CDR2 SQIVND (reference sequence). The TCR originated in a human donor in good health. Sequencing was performed on T cells isolated from PBMCs. The chain has TRBV19 and TRBJ1-1; 8 bases fit TRBD1. CDR3: CASSITPPAGGGNTEAFF. Written as DNA, the CDR3 is TGTGCCAGTAGTATAACCCCCCCGGCAGGGGGCGGGAACACTGAAGCTTTCTTT.